This T cell receptor beta chain was sequenced in a study of blood T cell repertoires in COVID-19. Overall study: The study drew acute and convalescent COVID-19 samples from the United States, Italy and Spain. Sample material is recorded as cDNA or gDNA derived from T cells, B-cell-depleted T cells, or PBMCs.

CDR1 LNHDA and CDR2 SQIVND come from the germline V gene (reference sequence). V shed 8 bases, J shed 2 bases, and the junction held 11 bases outside the gene matches. This CDR3 is 16 amino acids long. The authors' processing: By means of reference gene primer amplification, nucleated cell counts were estimated. The table came from immunoSEQ multiplex PCR; TCRdb's copy has only in-frame clones and leaves some out. V and J calls and clone size are given by that table; D and trimming were obtained from the DNA. The profile shows fewer than 200,000 clones, 75% to 95% of them singletons. The chain recombines TRBV19 with TRBJ2-7; 11 nucleotides agree with TRBD2. The sequence was collected from a man aged 50 or older with acute or convalescent COVID-19. Sequencing was carried out using peripheral blood. CDR3 nucleotides: TGTGCCAGTTCTACTAGCGGGAGCTCCCTGGCCTACGAGCAGTACTTC. Protein: CASSTSGSSLAYEQYF.